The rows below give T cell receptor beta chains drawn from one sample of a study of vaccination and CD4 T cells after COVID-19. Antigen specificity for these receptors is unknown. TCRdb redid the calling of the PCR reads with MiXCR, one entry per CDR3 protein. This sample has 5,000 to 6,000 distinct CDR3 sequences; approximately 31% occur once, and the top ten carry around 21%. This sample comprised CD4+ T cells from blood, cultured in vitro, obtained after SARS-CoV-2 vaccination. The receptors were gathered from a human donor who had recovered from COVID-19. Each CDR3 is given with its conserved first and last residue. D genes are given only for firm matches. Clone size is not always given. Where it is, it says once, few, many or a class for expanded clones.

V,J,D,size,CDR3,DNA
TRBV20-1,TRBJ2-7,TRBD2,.,CSARDLGTSGAYYEQYF,TGCAGTGCTAGAGACTTAGGGACTAGCGGCGCCTACTACGAGCAGTACTTC
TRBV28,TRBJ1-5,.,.,CASRPAGRGNQPQHF,TGTGCCAGCAGGCCCGCAGGGAGAGGCAATCAGCCCCAGCATTTT
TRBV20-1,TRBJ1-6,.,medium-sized,CSARDSGGSSPLHF,TGCAGTGCTAGAGATAGCGGGGGTTCGTCACCCCTCCACTTT
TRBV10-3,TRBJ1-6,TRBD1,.,CAISESSTGGDSPLHF,TGTGCCATCAGTGAGTCTTCGACAGGGGGAGATTCACCCCTCCACTTT
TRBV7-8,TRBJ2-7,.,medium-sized,CASSLGGGQQYF,TGTGCCAGCAGTCTAGGCGGGGGCCAGCAGTACTTC
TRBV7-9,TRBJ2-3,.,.,CASSWGGPTRTDTQYF,TGTGCCAGCAGCTGGGGCGGACCGACACGCACAGATACGCAGTATTTT
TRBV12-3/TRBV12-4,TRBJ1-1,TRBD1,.,CASGSDRGEQAFF,TGTGCCAGTGGATCCGACAGGGGCGAACAAGCTTTCTTT
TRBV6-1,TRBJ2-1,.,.,CASRGRSYNEQFF,TGTGCCAGCCGTGGGAGGTCCTACAATGAGCAGTTCTTC
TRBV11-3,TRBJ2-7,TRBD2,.,CASSESGGPSYEQYF,TGTGCCAGCAGCGAAAGCGGGGGGCCCTCCTACGAGCAGTACTTC
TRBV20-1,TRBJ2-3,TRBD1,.,CSATHRGGARTDTQYF,TGCAGTGCTACACACCGAGGGGGCGCTAGGACAGATACGCAGTATTTT
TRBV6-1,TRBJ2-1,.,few,CASSARNEQFF,TGTGCCAGCAGCGCACGAAATGAGCAGTTCTTC
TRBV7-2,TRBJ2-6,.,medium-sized,CASSREGGANVLTF,TGTGCCAGCAGCCGGGAAGGGGGGGCCAACGTCCTGACTTTC
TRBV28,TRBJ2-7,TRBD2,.,CASVGLAGFYEQYF,TGTGCCAGCGTGGGACTAGCGGGATTCTACGAGCAGTACTTC
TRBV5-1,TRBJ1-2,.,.,CASSARAAPNGGYTF,TGCGCCAGCAGCGCCCGGGCCGCCCCGAACGGTGGCTACACCTTC
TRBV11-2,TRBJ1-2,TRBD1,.,CASSPATGGGWAGGYTF,TGTGCCAGCAGCCCAGCTACAGGGGGAGGCTGGGCTGGTGGCTACACCTTC
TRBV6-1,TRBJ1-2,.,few,CASSRTLGGSNYGYTF,TGTGCCAGCAGTCGCACCCTAGGGGGATCTAACTATGGCTACACCTTC
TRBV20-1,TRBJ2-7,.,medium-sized,CSARVSVDYEQYF,TGCAGTGCTAGGGTTAGCGTAGACTACGAGCAGTACTTC
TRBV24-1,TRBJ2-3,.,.,CATSVRGTDTQYF,TGTGCCACCAGTGTCCGGGGTACAGATACGCAGTATTTT
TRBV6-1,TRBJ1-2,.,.,CASAGDSGYGYTF,TGTGCCAGCGCTGGAGACTCAGGGTATGGCTACACCTTC
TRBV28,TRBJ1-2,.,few,CASSNREGYTF,TGTGCCAGCAGTAACAGGGAGGGCTACACCTTC
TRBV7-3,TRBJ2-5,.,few,CASSLTSGSGQYF,TGTGCCAGCAGCTTAACTTCCGGGAGTGGCCAGTACTTC
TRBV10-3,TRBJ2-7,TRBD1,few,CAISVPGQGTYEQYF,TGTGCCATCAGTGTACCGGGACAGGGGACCTACGAGCAGTACTTC
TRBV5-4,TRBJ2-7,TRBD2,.,CASSLPLAGAYEQYF,TGTGCCAGCAGCTTGCCACTAGCGGGGGCCTACGAGCAGTACTTC
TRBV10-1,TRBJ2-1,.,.,CASSRDYNEQFF,TGCGCCAGCAGCCGGGACTACAATGAGCAGTTCTTC
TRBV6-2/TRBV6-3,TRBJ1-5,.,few,CASTTWGRDQPQHF,TGTGCCAGCACCACTTGGGGACGGGATCAGCCCCAGCATTTT
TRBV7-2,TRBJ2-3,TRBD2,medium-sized,CASSSISGSSTDTQYF,TGTGCCAGCAGCTCGATTAGCGGGAGTAGCACAGATACGCAGTATTTT
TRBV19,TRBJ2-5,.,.,CASSIGGQETQYF,TGTGCCAGTAGTATAGGTGGCCAAGAGACCCAGTACTTC
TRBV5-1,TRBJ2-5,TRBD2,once,CASSSPPGTGGETQYF,TGCGCCAGCAGTTCTCCCCCGGGGACGGGAGGGGAGACCCAGTACTTC
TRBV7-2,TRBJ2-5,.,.,CASSLTRSQETQYF,TGTGCCAGCAGCTTAACCAGAAGCCAAGAGACCCAGTACTTC
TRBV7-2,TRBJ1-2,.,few,CASRPPGLSYGYTF,TGTGCCAGCCGCCCACCCGGACTTAGCTATGGCTACACCTTC
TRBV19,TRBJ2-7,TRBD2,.,CASSRLAGGYEQYF,TGTGCCAGTAGTAGGCTAGCGGGAGGCTACGAGCAGTACTTC
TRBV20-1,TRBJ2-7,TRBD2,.,CSARAAGLAGVGEQYF,TGCAGTGCTAGAGCCGCCGGACTAGCGGGAGTAGGAGAGCAGTACTTC
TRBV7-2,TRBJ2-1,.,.,CASSLRTGTTVHNEQFF,TGTGCCAGCAGCTTACGAACCGGGACAACAGTTCACAATGAGCAGTTCTTC
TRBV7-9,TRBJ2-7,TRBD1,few,CASSFSGTGGSEQYF,TGTGCCAGCAGCTTTTCCGGGACAGGGGGCTCCGAGCAGTACTTC
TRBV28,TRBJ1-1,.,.,CASSSLAAGLKTIEAFF,TGTGCCAGCAGCTCCCTCGCCGCGGGCCTCAAGACGATTGAAGCTTTCTTT
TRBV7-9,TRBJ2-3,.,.,CASSPKPWGQTDTQYF,TGTGCCAGCAGCCCTAAACCGTGGGGGCAAACAGATACGCAGTATTTT
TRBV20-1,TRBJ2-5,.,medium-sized,CSARARDPGGSQYF,TGCAGTGCTAGGGCCCGGGACCCCGGCGGGTCCCAGTACTTC
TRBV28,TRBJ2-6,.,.,CASSTPRAGANVLTF,TGTGCCAGCAGCACCCCGCGGGCTGGGGCCAACGTCCTGACTTTC
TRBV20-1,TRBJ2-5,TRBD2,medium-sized,CSASISGDGETQYF,TGCAGTGCTAGTATTAGCGGGGACGGGGAGACCCAGTACTTC
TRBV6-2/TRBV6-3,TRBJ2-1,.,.,CASSSREGEQFF,TGTGCCAGCAGTTCGAGGGAAGGTGAGCAGTTCTTC
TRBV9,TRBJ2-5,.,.,CASSAQGGTQYF,TGTGCCAGCAGCGCGCAAGGGGGGACCCAGTACTTC
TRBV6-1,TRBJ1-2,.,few,CASSQTGGSNYGYTF,TGTGCCAGCAGCCAGACAGGCGGTTCTAACTATGGCTACACCTTC